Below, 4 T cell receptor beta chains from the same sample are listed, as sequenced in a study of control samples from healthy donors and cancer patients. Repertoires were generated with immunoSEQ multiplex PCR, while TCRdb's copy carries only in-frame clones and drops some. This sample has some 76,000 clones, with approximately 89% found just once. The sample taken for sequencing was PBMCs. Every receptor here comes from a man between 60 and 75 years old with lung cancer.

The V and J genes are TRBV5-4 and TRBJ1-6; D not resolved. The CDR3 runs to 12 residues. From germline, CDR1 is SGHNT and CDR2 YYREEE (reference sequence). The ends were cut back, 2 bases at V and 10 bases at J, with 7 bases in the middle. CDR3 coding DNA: TGTGCCAGCAGCTTTTCTGAGTCACCCCTCCACTTT. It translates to CASSFSESPLHF.

CDR3 region: CASSAGQGAKGNTIYF. The CDR3 DNA reads as TGTGCCAGCAGTGCGGGACAGGGGGCAAAAGGAAACACCATATATTTT. The genes are TRBV2 and TRBJ1-3; TRBD1 matches 12 bases. The CDR3 runs to 16 residues. Germline-derived CDR1 and CDR2 are SNHLY and FYNNEI. V lost 4 bases, J lost 4 bases, and 5 bases stayed unmatched.

CDR3 DNA sequence: TGTGCCACCAGCAGAGCCGAAGGCTACGAGCAGTACTTC. Translation gives CATSRAEGYEQYF. The chain has TRBV15 and TRBJ2-7; D is ambiguous. V was cut by 1 base and J by 3 bases, with 7 bases left in between. CDR3 length: 13 residues. CDR1 is LNHNV, CDR2 YYDKDF, per germline (reference sequence). The full variable domain, in which reference TRBV15 and TRBJ2-7 provide the parts outside the CDR3, is DAMVIQNPRYQVTQFGKPVTLSCSQTLNHNVMYWYQQKSSQAPKLLFHYYDKDFNNEADTPDNFQSRRPNTSFCFLDIRSPGLGDTAMYLCATSRAEGYEQYFGPGTRLTVT.

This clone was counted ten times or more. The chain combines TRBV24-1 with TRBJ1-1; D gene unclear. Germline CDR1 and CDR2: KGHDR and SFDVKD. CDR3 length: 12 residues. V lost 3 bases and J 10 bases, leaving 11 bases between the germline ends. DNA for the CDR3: TGTGCCACCAGTGATCCCATTGACGCAGCTTTCTTT. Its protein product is CATSDPIDAAFF.